This T cell receptor (beta chain) was obtained from a study of blood T cells in healthy people across ages. Study summary: Per two T cells, template switching captured roughly one barcoded beta molecule.

Trimming pared 5 bases from V and 1 base from J, leaving 15 bases between. The CDR3 sequence is 15 residues long. Per the germline V gene, CDR1 is SQVTM and CDR2 is ANQGSEA. Using a J-beta primer mix together with a sample-barcoded 5' primer, a second PCR was run for roughly 6 to 12 cycles. Unique molecular identifiers of 12 random nucleotides labeled each cDNA. In TCRdb, the 5' RACE reads were re-called with MiXCR into one record per CDR3 protein. Found here are hundreds of thousands of distinct CDR3 sequences, more than 40% of them singletons; the top ten hold approximately 19%. This clonotype was counted many times.

The receptor comes from a man aged 55 to 70 in good health. The sequencing sample was made of blood. The chain employs TRBV29-1 and TRBJ2-1, with D possibly called TRBD1 or TRBD2 (5 bases each). CDR3 DNA: TGCAGCGTTTCAAGGGCAGGGACGTCCTACAATGAGCAGTTCTTC. Its protein is CSVSRAGTSYNEQFF.